The 2 T cell receptor beta chains reported below all come from one sample, sequenced in a study of shared clonotypes between healthy human individuals. Clones were read by immunoSEQ multiplex PCR, and TCRdb kept only the in-frame ones, dropping some. The sample holds nearly 1,000,000 clones, around three quarters seen once. Input material: memory CD4+ T cells sorted from blood. The sample's subset: CD45RA-negative fraction. The receptors here all came from a young man in good health.

The CDR3, as DNA: TGCGCCAGCAGCTCTACAGGGAGGGTAGATGGTGAGCAGTTCTTC. This encodes CASSSTGRVDGEQFF. This sequence joins TRBV5-1 and TRBJ2-1; D may be TRBD2 (7 bases). V was trimmed by 3 bases and J by 9 bases, leaving 19 bases between them. Germline loops: CDR1 SGHRS, CDR2 YFSETQ. The CDR3 length is 15 residues.

A remark on this clone: Other DNA sequences in the sample encode the same CDR3. The chain combines TRBV7-9 with TRBJ1-3, with unresolved D. The CDR3 is made up of 13 amino acids. The V gene lost 1 base and the J gene lost 1 base, with 2 bases spanning the gap. CDR1 SEHNR and CDR2 FQNEAQ come from the germline V gene (reference sequence). The CDR3 region has the DNA TGTGCCAGCAGCTTAGGTTCTGGAAACACCATATATTTT. As protein: CASSLGSGNTIYF.